Below, 20 T cell receptor beta chains from the same sample are listed, as sequenced in a study of beta chain features in type 1 diabetes. TCRB transcripts that were expressed got sequenced, as all of the isolated RNA had been reverse transcribed. The data were produced by immunoSEQ multiplex PCR, yet TCRdb's version contains in-frame clones alone and is incomplete. Among under 550,000 clones listed, roughly 11% were seen once. The sample taken for sequencing was naive CD4+ T cells from blood. These TCRs come from a woman aged 18 to 35 in good health.

This clone was counted only a few times. This chain links TRBV4-3 with TRBJ2-3, with 14 bases that match TRBD2. The CDR3 has 19 residues. V shed 0 bases and J 3 bases; nucleotides not matched to a gene: 8. CDR1 LGHNA and CDR2 YSLEER come from the germline V gene. The CDR3 coding sequence is TGCGCCAGCAGCCAAGAGGTGGGGACTAGCGGGGGAGGGACAGATACGCAGTATTTT. Translated, it gives CASSQEVGTSGGGTDTQYF.

This clone came up many times. The chain recombines TRBV25-1 with TRBJ2-6, with D unclear. CDR1 and CDR2 (germline): MGHDK, SYGVNS. CDR3 length equals 14 residues. Between the trimmed V and J ends, which lost 4 bases and 0 bases, there was a span of 4 bases. CDR3 DNA: TGTGCCAGCAGTGGGGGCTCTGGGGCCAACGTCCTGACTTTC. This translates into CASSGGSGANVLTF.

This chain uses TRBV7-2 with TRBJ2-5; 8 nucleotides line up with TRBD1. V lost 1 base, J lost 2 bases, and 3 bases stayed unmatched. There are 15 residues in the CDR3. Germline V gives CDR1 SGHTA, CDR2 FQGNSA. This chain's CDR3 is CASSLDRGRQETQYF. The CDR3 nucleotides are TGTGCCAGCAGCTTAGACAGGGGGAGGCAAGAGACCCAGTACTTC.

This clone has only a few counts. The V and J genes are TRBV29-1 and TRBJ1-3; TRBD1 matches at 9 bases. J lost 0 bases, V lost 3 bases, and 6 bases had no gene match. Germline CDR1 and CDR2: SQVTM and ANQGSEA. This CDR3 has 16 amino acids. Written as DNA, the CDR3 is TGCAGCGTTGATGGCCGGGACAGGGCCTCTGGAAACACCATATATTTT. Amino acid sequence: CSVDGRDRASGNTIYF.

There are a few counts of this clone. The chain links TRBV5-4 to TRBJ1-4, with D perhaps matching TRBD1 (5 bases). Germline-derived CDR1 and CDR2 are SGHNT and YYREEE (reference sequence). The CDR3 sequence is 13 residues long. The V gene lost 0 bases and the J gene lost 9 bases, with 9 bases spanning the gap. CDR3 region: CASSLVTGQKLFF. In DNA, the CDR3 is TGTGCCAGCAGCTTGGTAACAGGCCAAAAACTGTTTTTT.

The CDR3: CASSQARSNTGELFF. As DNA, the CDR3 is TGCGCCAGCAGCCAAGCGAGATCGAACACCGGGGAGCTGTTTTTT. J is TRBJ2-2 and V is TRBV4-3; D is unresolved. This CDR3 has 15 residues. The germline gives CDR1 LGHNA, CDR2 YSLEER. The V end lost 1 base, the J end lost 0 bases, and 6 bases lay between the germline ends.

CDR3 region: CASSLFKTAGDFNEQFF. The CDR3 DNA sequence: TGTGCCAGCAGCTTATTTAAGACGGCGGGAGATTTCAATGAGCAGTTCTTC. V usage is TRBV7-9 and J usage is TRBJ2-1; TRBD2 matches at 7 bases. Germline CDR1 SEHNR, CDR2 FQNEAQ (reference sequence). V shed 2 bases and J 6 bases; nucleotides not matched to a gene: 13. The CDR3 is 17 amino acids.

The V and J genes are TRBV14 and TRBJ2-1; no clear D. CDR1 and CDR2 from the germline V gene are SGHDN and FVKESK. This CDR3 spans 13 amino acids. V was clipped by 4 bases and J by 8 bases, with 12 bases between them. The CDR3: CASSPPDIHEQFF. The CDR3 DNA is TGTGCCAGCAGCCCTCCCGACATCCATGAGCAGTTCTTC.

The chain couples TRBV29-1 to TRBJ2-1; unclear D gene. Germline CDR1 SQVTM, CDR2 ANQGSEA. The CDR3 sequence is 16 residues long. Between the trimmed V and J ends, which lost 1 base and 0 bases, there was a span of 13 bases. In DNA form, the CDR3 reads TGCAGCGTTGAAGGGCCCCCCTTTAGCTCCTACAATGAGCAGTTCTTC. As protein: CSVEGPPFSSYNEQFF.

The rearrangement links TRBV9 to TRBJ2-1; D may match TRBD1 or TRBD2 (7 bases each). The germline gives CDR1 SGDLS, CDR2 YYNGEE. This CDR3 region has 14 residues. The germline V and J ends were trimmed by 0 bases and 10 bases, with 14 bases remaining between them. CDR3 region: CASSVEGRGLEQFF. The CDR3 nucleotides are TGTGCCAGCAGCGTAGAAGGGAGGGGGCTGGAGCAGTTCTTC.

The table lists this clone with a few counts. This chain links TRBV2 with TRBJ2-7; D possibly corresponds to TRBD2 (5 bases). The CDR3 is 14 residues long. V lost 3 bases, J lost 0 bases, and 9 bases lay in between. The germline V gene has CDR1 SNHLY and CDR2 FYNNEI. The CDR3 loop reads CASSDVGSSYEQYF. CDR3 in DNA: TGTGCCAGCAGTGATGTGGGGAGCTCCTACGAGCAGTACTTC.

This clone was found a few times. The V and J genes are TRBV5-1 and TRBJ1-1, with TRBD1 matching 7 bases. The CDR3 sequence is 14 residues long. The germline V gene has CDR1 SGHRS and CDR2 YFSETQ. The J segment lost 4 bases and the V segment lost 4 bases, leaving 7 bases of the junction unmatched. The DNA of the CDR3 is TGCGCCAGCAGCCAAGCAGGGGGACTCACTGAAGCTTTCTTT. It translates to CASSQAGGLTEAFF.

The chain links TRBV9 to TRBJ1-1; D is unresolved. In germline, CDR1 is SGDLS, CDR2 YYNGEE. V shed 1 base and J shed 11 bases, with 15 bases lying between them. The CDR3 has 13 residues. The CDR3 nucleotides read TGTGCCAGCAGCGTAATCAACCAGGCAAATGCTTTCTTT. Amino acids: CASSVINQANAFF.

The rearrangement uses TRBV28 and TRBJ2-2; TRBD1 might be the D (6 bases). V lost 4 bases and J 2 bases, leaving 17 bases between the germline ends. Per germline, CDR1 MDHEN and CDR2 SYDVKM. This CDR3 region has 17 residues. The CDR3 reads CASSSSPGQPNTGELFF. The CDR3 DNA sequence: TGTGCCAGCAGTTCATCCCCGGGACAACCAAACACCGGGGAGCTGTTTTTT.

This clone was observed a few times. The rearrangement uses TRBV4-2 and TRBJ2-1; the D gene could be TRBD1 or TRBD2 (5 bases each). The CDR3 is 15 amino acids. Germline CDR1 is LGHNA and CDR2 is YNFKEQ. V dropped 0 bases and J dropped 3 bases, with 9 bases sitting between them. CDR3 nucleotides: TGTGCCAGCAGCCAAGATGGGGACGGCTACAATGAGCAGTTCTTC. Translation: CASSQDGDGYNEQFF.

The V gene is TRBV4-1, the J gene TRBJ1-4; D call uncertain. Germline assignment: CDR1 MGHRA and CDR2 YSYEKL. The CDR3 is 15 amino acids. Deletions cut 3 bases from V and 4 bases from J, with 12 bases between. CDR3 nucleotide sequence: TGCGCCAGCAGCCATGGAAGGTCTGATAATGAAAAACTGTTTTTT. Its translation is CASSHGRSDNEKLFF.

The chain links TRBV28 to TRBJ2-6, with D possibly matching TRBD1 (6 bases). Trimming removed 1 base at V and 4 bases at J, with 11 bases between. The CDR3 is 16 residues long. CDR1 is MDHEN, CDR2 SYDVKM, per germline. The CDR3 DNA follows: TGTGCCAGCAGTTTATTTAGGGGGTCCGGGGCCAACGTCCTGACTTTC. This gives the protein CASSLFRGSGANVLTF.

The chain combines TRBV27 with TRBJ1-2; tentative D call: TRBD1 (5 bases). CDR1 is MNHEY and CDR2 is SMNVEV in the germline V gene (reference sequence). The V end lost 2 bases, the J end lost 7 bases, and 11 bases lay between the germline ends. CDR3 length: 13 residues. CDR3 amino acids: CASSLRSDSGYTF. The DNA of the CDR3 is TGTGCCAGCAGTTTAAGGTCTGACAGTGGCTACACCTTC.

The chain uses TRBV9 and TRBJ2-7, with D perhaps matching TRBD1 (5 bases). V lost 2 bases to trimming and J lost 3 bases, with 6 bases between them. CDR1 is SGDLS, CDR2 YYNGEE, per germline. This CDR3 contains 12 residues. The CDR3 DNA is TGTGCCAGCAGCGTTAGGGGCTACGAGCAGTACGTC. Protein sequence: CASSVRGYEQYV.

The CDR3 loop is CASSRAGQSSYNSPLHF. In nucleotides, the CDR3 is TGCGCCAGCAGTCGGGCGGGACAGAGCTCCTATAATTCACCCCTCCACTTT. The chain combines TRBV23-1 with TRBJ1-6; TRBD1 agrees at 7 bases. TRBV23-1 falls under the ORF class, with uncertain function. This CDR3 spans 17 amino acids. V trimming: 4 bases; J trimming: 0 bases; junction bases outside the gene matches: 6.